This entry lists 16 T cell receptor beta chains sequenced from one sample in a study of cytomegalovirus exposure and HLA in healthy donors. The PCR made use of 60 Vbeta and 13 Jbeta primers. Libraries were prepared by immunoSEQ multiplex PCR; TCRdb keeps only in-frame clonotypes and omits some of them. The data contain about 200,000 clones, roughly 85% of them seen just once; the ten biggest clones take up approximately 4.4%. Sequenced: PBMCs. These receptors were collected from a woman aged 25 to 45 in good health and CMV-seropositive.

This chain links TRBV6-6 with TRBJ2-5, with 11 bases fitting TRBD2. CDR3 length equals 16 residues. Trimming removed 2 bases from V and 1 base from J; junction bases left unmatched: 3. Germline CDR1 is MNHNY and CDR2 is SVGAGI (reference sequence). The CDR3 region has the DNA TGTGCCAGCAGTTACCTAGCGGGGGGAAGCCAAGAGACCCAGTACTTC. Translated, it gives CASSYLAGGSQETQYF.

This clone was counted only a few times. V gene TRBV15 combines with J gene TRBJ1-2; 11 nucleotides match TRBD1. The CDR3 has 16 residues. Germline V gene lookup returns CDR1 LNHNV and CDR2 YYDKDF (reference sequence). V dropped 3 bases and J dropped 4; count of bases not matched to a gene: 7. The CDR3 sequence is CATSRGQGGIGYGYTF. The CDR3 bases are TGTGCCACCAGCAGGGGACAGGGGGGAATCGGCTATGGCTACACCTTC.

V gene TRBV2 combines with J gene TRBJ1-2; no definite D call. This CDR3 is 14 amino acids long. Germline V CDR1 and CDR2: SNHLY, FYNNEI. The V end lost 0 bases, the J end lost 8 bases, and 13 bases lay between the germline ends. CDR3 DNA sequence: TGTGCCAGCAGTGAAGCGAGGATCCTTAGGGGCTACACCTTC. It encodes CASSEARILRGYTF.

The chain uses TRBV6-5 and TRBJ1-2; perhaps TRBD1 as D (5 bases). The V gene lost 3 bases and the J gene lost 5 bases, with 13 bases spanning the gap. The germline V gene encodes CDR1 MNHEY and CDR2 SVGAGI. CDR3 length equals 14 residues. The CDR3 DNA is TGTGCCAGCAGTTATTCCGGGGGTGGATATGGCTACACCTTC. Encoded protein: CASSYSGGGYGYTF.

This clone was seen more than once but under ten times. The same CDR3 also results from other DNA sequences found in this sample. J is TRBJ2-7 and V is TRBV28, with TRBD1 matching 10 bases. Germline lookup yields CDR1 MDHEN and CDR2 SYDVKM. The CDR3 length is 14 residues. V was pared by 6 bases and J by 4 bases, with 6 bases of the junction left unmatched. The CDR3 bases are TGTGCCAGCAGGCGAAGACAGGGGGCTTACGAGCAGTACTTC. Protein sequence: CASRRRQGAYEQYF.

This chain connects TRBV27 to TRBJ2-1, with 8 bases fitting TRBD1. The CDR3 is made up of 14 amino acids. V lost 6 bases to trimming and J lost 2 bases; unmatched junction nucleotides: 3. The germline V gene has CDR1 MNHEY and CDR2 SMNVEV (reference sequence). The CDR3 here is CASRGTGAYNEQFF. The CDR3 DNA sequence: TGTGCCAGCAGAGGGACAGGTGCCTACAATGAGCAGTTCTTC.

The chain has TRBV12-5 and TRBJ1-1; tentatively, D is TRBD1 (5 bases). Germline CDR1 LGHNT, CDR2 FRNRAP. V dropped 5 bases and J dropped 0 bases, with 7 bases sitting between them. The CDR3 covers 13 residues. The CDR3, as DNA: TGTGCTAGTGGTACAGGCCTGAACACTGAAGCTTTCTTT. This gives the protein CASGTGLNTEAFF. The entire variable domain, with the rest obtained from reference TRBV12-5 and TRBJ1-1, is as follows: DARVTQTPRHKVTEMGQEVTMRCQPILGHNTVFWYRQTMMQGLELLAYFRNRAPLDDSGMPKDRFSAEMPDATLATLKIQPSEPRDSAVYFCASGTGLNTEAFFGQGTRLTVV.

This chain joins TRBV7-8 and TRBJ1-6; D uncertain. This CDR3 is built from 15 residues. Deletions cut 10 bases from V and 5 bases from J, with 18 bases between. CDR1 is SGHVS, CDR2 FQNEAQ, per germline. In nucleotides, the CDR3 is TGTGCCACCCTCCCCTCGGAGGGCAATAATTCACCCCTCCACTTT. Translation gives CATLPSEGNNSPLHF.

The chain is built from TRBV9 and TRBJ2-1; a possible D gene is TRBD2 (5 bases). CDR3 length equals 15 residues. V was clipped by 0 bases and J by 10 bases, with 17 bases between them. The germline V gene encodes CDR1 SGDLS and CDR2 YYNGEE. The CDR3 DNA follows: TGTGCCAGCAGCGTAGCCCAGGTAGCGCCGACAGAGCAGTTCTTC. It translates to CASSVAQVAPTEQFF.

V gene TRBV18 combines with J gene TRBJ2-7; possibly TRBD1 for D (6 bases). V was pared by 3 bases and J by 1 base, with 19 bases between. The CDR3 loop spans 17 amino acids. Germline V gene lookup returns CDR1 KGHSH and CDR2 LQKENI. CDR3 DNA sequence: TGTGCCAGCTCACCTTTCGAGGTAACAGGGAATTCCTACGAGCAGTACTTC. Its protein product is CASSPFEVTGNSYEQYF.

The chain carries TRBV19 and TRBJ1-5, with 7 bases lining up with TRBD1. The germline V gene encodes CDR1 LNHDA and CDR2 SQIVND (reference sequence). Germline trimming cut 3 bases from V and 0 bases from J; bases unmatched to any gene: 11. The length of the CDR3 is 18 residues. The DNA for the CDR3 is TGTGCCAGTAGTATTGGGGTGACAGGGCTCTATAGCAATCAGCCCCAGCATTTT. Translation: CASSIGVTGLYSNQPQHF.

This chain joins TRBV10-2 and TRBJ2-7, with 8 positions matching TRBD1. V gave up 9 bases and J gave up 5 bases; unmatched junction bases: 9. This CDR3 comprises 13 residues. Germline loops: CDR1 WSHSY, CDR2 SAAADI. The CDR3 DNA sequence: TGCGCCAGTATTCGGACAGGGCAAAACGAGCAGTACTTC. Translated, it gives CASIRTGQNEQYF.

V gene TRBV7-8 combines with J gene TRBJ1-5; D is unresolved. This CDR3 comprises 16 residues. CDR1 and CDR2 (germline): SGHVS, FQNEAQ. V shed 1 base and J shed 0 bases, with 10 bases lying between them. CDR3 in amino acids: CASSLVRFGSNQPQHF. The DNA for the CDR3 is TGTGCCAGCAGCTTAGTTCGGTTCGGTAGCAATCAGCCCCAGCATTTT. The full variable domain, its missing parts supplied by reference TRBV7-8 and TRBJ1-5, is GAGVSQSPRYKVAKRGQDVALRCDPISGHVSLFWYQQALGQGPEFLTYFQNEAQLDKSGLPSDRFFAERPEGSVSTLKIQRTQQEDSAVYLCASSLVRFGSNQPQHFGDGTRLSIL.

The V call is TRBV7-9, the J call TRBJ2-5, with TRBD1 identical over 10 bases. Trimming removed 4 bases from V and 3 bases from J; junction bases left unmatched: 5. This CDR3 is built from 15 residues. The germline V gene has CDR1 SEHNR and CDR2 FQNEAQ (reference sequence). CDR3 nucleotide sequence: TGTGCCAGCAGCTCCCCCGGGACAGGGGAAGAGACCCAGTACTTC. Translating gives CASSSPGTGEETQYF.

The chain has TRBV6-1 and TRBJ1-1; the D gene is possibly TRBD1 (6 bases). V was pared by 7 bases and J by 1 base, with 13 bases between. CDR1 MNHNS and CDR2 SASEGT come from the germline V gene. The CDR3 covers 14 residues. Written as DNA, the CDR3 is TGTGCCAGCATAATCGGACAGCCGAACACTGAAGCTTTCTTT. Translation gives CASIIGQPNTEAFF.

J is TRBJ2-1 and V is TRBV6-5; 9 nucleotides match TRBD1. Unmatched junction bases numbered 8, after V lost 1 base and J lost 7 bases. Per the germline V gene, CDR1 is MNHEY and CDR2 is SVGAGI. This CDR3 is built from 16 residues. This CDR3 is CASSYLQGAGGNEQFF. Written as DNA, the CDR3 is TGTGCCAGCAGTTACTTACAGGGGGCCGGCGGGAATGAGCAGTTCTTC.